This TCR beta chain appears in the sequencing data of a study of type 1 regulatory T cells. Across the study: T-allo10 is a Tr1-enriched, alloantigen-specific CD4 T cell product made in vitro.

Using its own MiXCR run on the reads, TCRdb lists one record per CDR3 protein. The sample comprises about 74,000 distinct CDR3 sequences, about three fifths of which are singletons, and 7.6% rests with the top ten. Concerning this clonotype itself: The antigen is undetermined.

This CDR3 is 16 amino acids long. Between the trimmed V and J ends, which lost 3 bases and 1 base, there was a span of 13 bases. CDR1 and CDR2 (germline): MNHEY, SVGAGI. This receptor was taken from a human donor in good health. The chain recombines TRBV6-5 with TRBJ2-4; possible D gene TRBD1, 5 bases. Sequenced sample: cultured T cells, either the whole culture or a sorted T cell fraction (not recorded which). The sample's subset: Tr1-enriched cell product generated in vitro against host alloantigens. CDR3 residues: CASSYTEAGAKNIQYF. CDR3 sequence (DNA): TGTGCCAGCAGTTATACGGAAGCAGGGGCCAAAAACATTCAGTACTTC.